The entry below describes one T cell receptor beta chain. This clonotype was seen a few times. The clone's antigen remains unknown. Base qualities are not recorded, but no much larger clone differs from it by a single base. This entry is derived from a study of blood T cells in healthy people across ages (dated by TCRdb to the mid-2010s). Describing the broader study: In model experiments, template switching captured roughly one uniquely barcoded TCR beta cDNA molecule for every two T cells. To track age-related changes in TCR beta repertoire diversity, the study relied on deep sequencing normalized with unique cDNA molecular identifiers. The donors were divided into four age groups: young (average around 15 years), middle-aged (about 40), aged (around 59) and long-lived (roughly 88). To avoid experimental bias, donors of different ages were distributed randomly across sequencing lanes. Using the same blood draw, the study looked at two additional independent replicas of 1 million unique cDNA reads for two donors, one aged 18 to 30 and the other aged 80 or older.

The investigation overall reported the following: Estimates of total diversity from one million sequenced T cells were regarded as lower bounds and underestimates. Since profiling was done on bulk unsorted PBMCs, naive and antigen-experienced compartments could not be conclusively compared. Compared with the aged group, the long-lived group had more naive CD4+ T cells, fewer expanded clones and increased TCR diversity, suggesting age selection. The percentage of naive T cells measured by flow cytometry correlated strongly with observed TCR beta diversity. The CMV infection status of donors was not known, potentially confounding age-related changes in expanded clonotypes. As age increased, observed TCR beta diversity per million T cells dropped in a roughly linear way, and a significant reduction was already evident by age around 41.

The donors were some 36 Caucasian individuals from Russia, aged roughly 6 to 95 years, who were systemically healthy. Each donor gave 8 to 10 milliliters of peripheral blood, drawn into EDTA-treated Vacutainer tubes. Ficoll-Paque density-gradient centrifugation was used to isolate PBMCs, with at least 6.5 million per sample. Trizol reagent was used to extract total RNA from the PBMCs, yielding at least 5.5 micrograms per sample. For every donor, flow cytometry on a PBMC aliquot measured the percentage of naive CD45RAhigh/CD27high T cells. Libraries came from 5' RACE. The reads were generated on an Illumina HiSeq 2500. A second PCR of roughly 6 to 11 cycles was run with a J-beta primer mix and a sample-barcoded 5' primer. Each TCR beta cDNA molecule received a unique molecular identifier from a template-switch 5' adaptor carrying 12 random nucleotides. At least 2.5 million CDR3-containing paired-end reads were obtained from each sample. First-strand cDNA synthesis was performed from all RNA using the Mint cDNA synthesis kit, with priming by a TRBC-specific oligonucleotide. Following uracil-DNA glycosylase treatment, all cDNA underwent a first 18-cycle PCR with the universal primers M1SS and BC2_uni_R. In the source study's methods: Normalization of each sample was performed by random selection of 1 million high-quality reads, each carrying a distinct molecular identifier. Instead of being binned into consensus sequences, reads with shared molecular identifiers were discarded. CDR3 identification, clonotype clustering and error correction used MiTCR with a Q25 quality threshold and the strictest error-elimination algorithm. A nonparametric unseen species model using Euler transformation provided a lower-bound estimate of total TCR beta diversity. TCRdb reprocessed the public reads (quality trimming at Q25 with fastp, clone calling with MiXCR) and kept in-frame beta chains. Each entry is one CDR3 protein sequence, shown with its most common DNA and genes. Here the V and J calls rest on TCRdb's processing, not on the authors' analysis. The sample contains approximately 790,000 distinct CDR3 sequences, about 62% of them found a single time. Jointly, the top ten make up approximately 30% of the sample.

The CDR3 numbers 18 residues from cysteine through phenylalanine. Only the CDR3 DNA stays, 54 bases, in frame from base 1. Trimming removed 2 bases from V and 2 bases from J, leaving 22 bases between the germline ends. For CDR1 and CDR2, the germline V gene lists LGHNA and YNFKEQ. Sample: blood. The receptor chain draws on TRBV4-2 and TRBJ2-7, and TRBD1 may be the D gene, going by 6 matching bases. The origin of this receptor is a man younger than 40 in good health. The sequenced DNA: TGTGCCAGCAGCCAACGGCAGGGGTTGGGCGGTCCGACCTACGAGCAGTACTTC. This translates into CASSQRQGLGGPTYEQYF.